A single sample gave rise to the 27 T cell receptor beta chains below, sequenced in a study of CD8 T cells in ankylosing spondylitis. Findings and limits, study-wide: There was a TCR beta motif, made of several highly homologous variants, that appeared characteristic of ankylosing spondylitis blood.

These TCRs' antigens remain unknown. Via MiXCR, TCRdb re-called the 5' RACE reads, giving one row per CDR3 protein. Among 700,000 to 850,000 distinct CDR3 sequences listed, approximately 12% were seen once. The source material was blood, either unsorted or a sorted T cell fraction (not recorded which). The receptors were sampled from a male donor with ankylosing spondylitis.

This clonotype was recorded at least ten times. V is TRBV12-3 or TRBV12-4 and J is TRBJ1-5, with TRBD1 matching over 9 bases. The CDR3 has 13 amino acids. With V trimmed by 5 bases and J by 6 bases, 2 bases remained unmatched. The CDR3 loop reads CASSPGQGQPQHF. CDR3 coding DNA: TGTGCCAGCAGTCCGGGACAGGGTCAGCCCCAGCATTTT.

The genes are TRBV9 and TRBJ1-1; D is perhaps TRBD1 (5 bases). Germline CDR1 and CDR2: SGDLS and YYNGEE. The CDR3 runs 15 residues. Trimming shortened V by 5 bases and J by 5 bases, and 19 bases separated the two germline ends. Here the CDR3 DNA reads TGTGCCAGCAGAGCCAGGGCCTATGGAGGGACTGAAGCTTTCTTT. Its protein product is CASRARAYGGTEAFF.

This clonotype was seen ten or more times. CDR3 sequence (DNA): TGTGCCAGCAGCGTCAAATCGGGTCAGCCCCAGCATTTT. Translating it yields CASSVKSGQPQHF. The rearrangement uses TRBV11-2 and TRBJ1-5, with D hard to call. The germline gives CDR1 SGHAT, CDR2 FQNNGV. Trimming took 5 bases from V and 6 from J, leaving 11 bases between them. The CDR3 is 13 residues long.

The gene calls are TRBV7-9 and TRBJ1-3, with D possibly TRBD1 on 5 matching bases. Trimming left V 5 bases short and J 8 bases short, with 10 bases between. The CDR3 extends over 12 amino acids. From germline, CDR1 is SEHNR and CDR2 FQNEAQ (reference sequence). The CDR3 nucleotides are TGTGCCAGCAGCCAGGGTTTCGACACCATATATTTT. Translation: CASSQGFDTIYF.

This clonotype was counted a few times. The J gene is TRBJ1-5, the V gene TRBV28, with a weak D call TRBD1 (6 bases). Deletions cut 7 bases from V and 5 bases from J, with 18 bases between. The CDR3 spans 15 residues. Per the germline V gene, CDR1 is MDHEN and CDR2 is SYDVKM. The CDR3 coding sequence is TGTGCCAGCATCCGGGGGGGCGCAAGGGATCAGCCCCAGCATTTT. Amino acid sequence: CASIRGGARDQPQHF.

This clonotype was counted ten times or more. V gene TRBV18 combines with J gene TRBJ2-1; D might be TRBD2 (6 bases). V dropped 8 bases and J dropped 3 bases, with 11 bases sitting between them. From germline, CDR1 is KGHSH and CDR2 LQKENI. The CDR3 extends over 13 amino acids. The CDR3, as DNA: TGTGCCAGCAGCCCGGGGGACTACAATGAGCAGTTCTTC. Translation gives CASSPGDYNEQFF.

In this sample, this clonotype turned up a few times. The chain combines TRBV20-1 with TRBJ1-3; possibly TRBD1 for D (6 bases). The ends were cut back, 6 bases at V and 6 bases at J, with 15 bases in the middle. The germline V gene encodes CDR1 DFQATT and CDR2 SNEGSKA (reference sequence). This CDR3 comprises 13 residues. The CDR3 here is CSAAGQNENTIYF. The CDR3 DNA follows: TGCAGTGCCGCCGGACAGAACGAAAACACCATATATTTT.

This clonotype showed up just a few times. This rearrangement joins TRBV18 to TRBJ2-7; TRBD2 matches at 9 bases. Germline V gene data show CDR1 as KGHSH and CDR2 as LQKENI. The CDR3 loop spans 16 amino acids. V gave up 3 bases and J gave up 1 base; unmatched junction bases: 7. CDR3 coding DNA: TGTGCCAGCTCACCGGCGGGGGGGCTCATATCCTACGAGCAGTACTTC. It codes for CASSPAGGLISYEQYF.

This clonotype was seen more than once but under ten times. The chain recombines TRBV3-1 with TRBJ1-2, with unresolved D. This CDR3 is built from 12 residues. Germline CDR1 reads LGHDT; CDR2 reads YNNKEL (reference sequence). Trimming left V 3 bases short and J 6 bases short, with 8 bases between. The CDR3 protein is CASSQYSDGYTF. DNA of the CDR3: TGTGCCAGCAGCCAGTACAGCGATGGCTACACCTTC.

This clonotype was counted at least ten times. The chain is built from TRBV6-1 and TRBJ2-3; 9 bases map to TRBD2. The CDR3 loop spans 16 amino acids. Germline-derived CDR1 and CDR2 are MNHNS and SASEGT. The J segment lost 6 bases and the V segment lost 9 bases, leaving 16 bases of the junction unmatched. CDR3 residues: CASAPGPSGVGDTQYF. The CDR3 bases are TGTGCCAGTGCCCCGGGCCCTAGCGGGGTCGGGGATACGCAGTATTTT.

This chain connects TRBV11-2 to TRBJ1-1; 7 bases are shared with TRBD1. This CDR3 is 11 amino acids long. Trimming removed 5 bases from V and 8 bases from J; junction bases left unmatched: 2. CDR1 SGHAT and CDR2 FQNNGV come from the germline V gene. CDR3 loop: CASSRDREAFF. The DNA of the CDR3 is TGTGCCAGCAGCCGGGACAGAGAAGCTTTCTTT.

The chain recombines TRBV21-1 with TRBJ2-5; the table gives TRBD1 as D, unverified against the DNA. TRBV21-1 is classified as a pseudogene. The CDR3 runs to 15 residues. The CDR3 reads CASSKPDRYQETQYF. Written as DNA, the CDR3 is TGTGCCAGCAGCAAACCCGACAGATATCAAGAGACCCAGTACTTC.

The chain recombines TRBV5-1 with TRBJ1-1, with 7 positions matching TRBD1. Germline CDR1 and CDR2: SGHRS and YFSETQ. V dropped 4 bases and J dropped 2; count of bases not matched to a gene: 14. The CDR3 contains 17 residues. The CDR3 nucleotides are TGCGCCAGCAGCCTCCGACAGGGAGGGGTGATTAACACTGAAGCTTTCTTT. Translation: CASSLRQGGVINTEAFF.

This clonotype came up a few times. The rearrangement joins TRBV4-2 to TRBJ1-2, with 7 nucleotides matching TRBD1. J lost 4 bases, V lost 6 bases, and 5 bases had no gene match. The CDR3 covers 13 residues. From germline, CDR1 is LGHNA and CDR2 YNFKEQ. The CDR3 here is CASSGQDVYGYTF. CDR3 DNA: TGTGCCAGCAGTGGACAGGACGTCTATGGCTACACCTTC.

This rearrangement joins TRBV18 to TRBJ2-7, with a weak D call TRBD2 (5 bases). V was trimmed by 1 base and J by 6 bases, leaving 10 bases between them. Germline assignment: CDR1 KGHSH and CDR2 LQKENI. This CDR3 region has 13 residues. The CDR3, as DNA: TGTGCCAGCTCACCACGGTGGGAGAGCGAGCAGTACTTC. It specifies CASSPRWESEQYF.

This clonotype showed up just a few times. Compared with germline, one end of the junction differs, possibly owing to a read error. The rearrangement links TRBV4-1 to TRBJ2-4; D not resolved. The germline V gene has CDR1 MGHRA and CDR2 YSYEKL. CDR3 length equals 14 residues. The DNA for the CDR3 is TGCGCCAGCAGCCAAGTTGGTAGCAAAGACATTCAGTACTTC. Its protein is CASSQVGSKDIQYF.

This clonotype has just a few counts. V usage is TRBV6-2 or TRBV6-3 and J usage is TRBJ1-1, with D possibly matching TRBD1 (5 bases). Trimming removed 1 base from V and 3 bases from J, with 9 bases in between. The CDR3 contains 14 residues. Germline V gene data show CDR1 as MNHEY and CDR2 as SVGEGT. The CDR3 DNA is TGTGCCAGCAGTTACTTTTCGGGGGACACTGAAGCTTTCTTT. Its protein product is CASSYFSGDTEAFF.

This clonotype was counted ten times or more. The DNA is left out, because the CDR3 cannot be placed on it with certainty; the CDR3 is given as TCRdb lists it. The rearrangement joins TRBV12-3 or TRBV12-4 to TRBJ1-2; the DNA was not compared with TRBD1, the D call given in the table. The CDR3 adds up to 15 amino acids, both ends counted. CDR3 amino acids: CASSTSGHRGYGYTF.

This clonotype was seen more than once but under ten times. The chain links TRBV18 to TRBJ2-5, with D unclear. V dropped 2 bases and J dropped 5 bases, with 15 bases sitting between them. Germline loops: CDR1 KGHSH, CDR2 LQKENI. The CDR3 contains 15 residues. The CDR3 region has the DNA TGTGCCAGCTCACCAGGATTCGCTAGAGTGGAGACCCAGTACTTC. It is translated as CASSPGFARVETQYF.

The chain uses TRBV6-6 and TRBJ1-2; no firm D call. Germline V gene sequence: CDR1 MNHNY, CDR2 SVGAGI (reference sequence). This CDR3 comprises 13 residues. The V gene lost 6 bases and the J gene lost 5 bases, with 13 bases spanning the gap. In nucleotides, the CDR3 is TGTGCCAGCAGCTCGGACGTTGGTTATGGCTACACCTTC. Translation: CASSSDVGYGYTF.

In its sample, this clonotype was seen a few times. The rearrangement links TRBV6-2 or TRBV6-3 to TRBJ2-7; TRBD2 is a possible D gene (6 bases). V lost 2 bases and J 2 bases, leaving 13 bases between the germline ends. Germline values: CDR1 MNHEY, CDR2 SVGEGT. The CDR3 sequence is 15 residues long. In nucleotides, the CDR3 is TGTGCCAGCAGTTACCCGGCGGGGAGAACCTACGAGCAGTACTTC. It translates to CASSYPAGRTYEQYF.

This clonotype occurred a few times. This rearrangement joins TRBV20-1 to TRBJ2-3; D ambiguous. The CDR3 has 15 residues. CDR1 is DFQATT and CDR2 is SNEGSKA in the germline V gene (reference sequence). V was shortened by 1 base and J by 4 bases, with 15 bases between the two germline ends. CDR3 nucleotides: TGCAGTGCTAGAGGACGTTCCGGGTTCTCAGATACGCAGTATTTT. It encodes CSARGRSGFSDTQYF.

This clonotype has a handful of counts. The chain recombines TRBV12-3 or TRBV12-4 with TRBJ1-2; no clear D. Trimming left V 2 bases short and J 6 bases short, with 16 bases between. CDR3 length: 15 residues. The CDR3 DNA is TGTGCCAGCAGTTTATATGGCACCAAATCGGATGGCTACACCTTC. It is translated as CASSLYGTKSDGYTF.

CDR3 sequence (DNA): TGCGCCAGCAGCACAGGGACAGGAGAAACAGAGCAGTACTTC. Residues: CASSTGTGETEQYF. This chain connects TRBV5-1 to TRBJ2-7, with TRBD1 matching over 8 bases. Germline assignment: CDR1 SGHRS and CDR2 YFSETQ. V shed 4 bases and J 7 bases; nucleotides not matched to a gene: 10. The CDR3 covers 14 residues.

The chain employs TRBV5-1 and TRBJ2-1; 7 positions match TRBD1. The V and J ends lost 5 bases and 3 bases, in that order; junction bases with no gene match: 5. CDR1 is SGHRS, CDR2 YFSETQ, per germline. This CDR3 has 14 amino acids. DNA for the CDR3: TGCGCCAGCAGTCACGGGACAGTCTACAATGAGCAGTTCTTC. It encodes CASSHGTVYNEQFF.

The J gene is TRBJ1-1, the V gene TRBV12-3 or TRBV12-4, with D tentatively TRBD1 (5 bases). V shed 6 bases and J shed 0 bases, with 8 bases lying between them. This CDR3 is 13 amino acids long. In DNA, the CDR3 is TGTGCCAGCAGACAGGCCATGAACACTGAAGCTTTCTTT. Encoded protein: CASRQAMNTEAFF.

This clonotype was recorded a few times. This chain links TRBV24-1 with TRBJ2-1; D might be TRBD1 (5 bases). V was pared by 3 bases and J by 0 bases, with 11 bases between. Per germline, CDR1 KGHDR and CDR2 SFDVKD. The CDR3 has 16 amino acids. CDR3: CATSDHETASYNEQFF. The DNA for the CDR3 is TGTGCCACCAGTGATCATGAGACAGCCTCCTACAATGAGCAGTTCTTC.